This T cell receptor beta chain was obtained from a study of OX40 agonist ivuxolimab in advanced cancers. At the level of the whole study: Ivuxolimab was a fully human IgG2 agonistic monoclonal antibody targeting the costimulatory receptor OX40 (CD134). Three dose-escalation patients achieved partial responses, one with hepatocellular carcinoma and two with cutaneous melanoma. Intravenous ivuxolimab was administered to patients every 2 weeks at six dose levels: 0.01, 0.1, 0.3, 1.5, 3 and 10 mg/kg. Peripheral TCRbeta sequencing aimed to test whether ivuxolimab altered TCR sequence diversity and caused clonal T-cell expansion. Among the roughly 50 dose-escalation patients, about 19 had hepatocellular carcinoma, about 15 melanoma, 9 renal cell carcinoma and 9 head and neck cancer. The paper describes the monotherapy dose-escalation part (N = 52 patients) of the phase I trial of ivuxolimab. A male proportion of roughly 80% and a mean age of roughly 58 years, ranging from about 23 to 90, were recorded for the dose-escalation cohort. Patients were allowed to have had prior anti-PD-1, anti-PD-L1 or anti-CTLA-4 therapy, and approximately 40% of the dose-escalation patients had been treated with checkpoint inhibitors.

Patients with a history of autoimmune disease or receiving systemic immunosuppression were excluded from the trial. Peripheral blood for TCR sequencing was collected from all dose cohorts at baseline, on cycle 4 day 1, and on cycle 7 day 1. The samples were taken from a phase I, first-in-human, multicenter, open-label dose-escalation trial of ivuxolimab. The trial enrolled adults with locally advanced or metastatic head and neck squamous cell, hepatocellular, melanoma or renal cell carcinoma. Before TCR sequencing, CD4+ T cells and CD8+ T cells were sorted from peripheral blood as separate populations. Via the germline V gene, CDR1 is SGHVS and CDR2 FQNEAQ. Taken from cysteine to phenylalanine, the CDR3 has 14 residues. Only the CDR3 DNA stays, 42 bases, in frame from base 1. Trimming removed 2 bases from V and 5 bases from J, leaving 12 bases between the germline ends. Broader findings and caveats from the paper: After ivuxolimab, CD8+ T cells had more expanded clones than CD4+ T cells on average. In partial responders in the 0.1-3.0 mg/kg groups, normalized peripheral clonal expansion was found to be among the lowest, especially among CD8+ T cells. Antigen specificity was not determined for the clonally expanded peripheral T cells. Low levels of normalized T-cell clonal expansion were also shown by some nonresponding patients. At doses of 0.1 to 3.0 mg/kg, clonal expansion of both CD4+ and CD8+ blood T cells was observed from baseline to week 6.

For sequencing of the TCRbeta CDR3 region, genomic DNA was extracted from the sorted cells. TCRbeta CDR3 regions were sequenced using the immunoSEQ Assay. Here the immuneACCESS table is served through TCRdb, limited to in-frame sequences with V and J called. Missing clones are a known gap in these copies; in checked studies unresolved V genes cover under half, and the rest lacks a known reason. Across this sample there are tens of thousands of clones, with approximately 85% seen only once. The ten largest clones add up to roughly 0.22% of the sample. Points on this clone: The antigen it recognizes is unknown. There are no base qualities to consult, and no much larger clone falls within one base.

The sequence was collected from an adult with an advanced solid tumor such as melanoma, head and neck, liver or kidney cancer. Recombination joined TRBV7-8 with TRBJ2-5; matching of 5 bases hints at TRBD2 as the D gene. Sequencing used CD4+ or CD8+ T cells sorted from blood, obtained in a trial of the OX40 agonist ivuxolimab. The CDR3 amino acid sequence is: CASSLIPPGETQYF. The DNA reads TGTGCCAGCAGCTTAATCCCCCCGGGGGAGACCCAGTACTTC.